This TCR beta chain was sequenced during a study of T cells in Graves' hyperthyroidism and ophthalmopathy. Findings and limits, study-wide: The model identified upcoming ophthalmopathy a median approximately 6.5 months ahead of onset.

The CDR3 spans 15 residues. V lost 5 bases, J lost 5 bases, and 4 bases stayed unmatched. The germline gives CDR1 MNHEY, CDR2 SMNVEV (reference sequence). From RNA transcripts, TCR beta CDR3 regions were amplified. TCR CDR3 underwent first-round RT-PCR with the HTBI primer set. TCRdb itself ran the multiplex PCR reads through MiXCR, one entry per CDR3 protein. The sample lists 93,000 or so distinct CDR3 sequences, 40% to 50% seen once, with roughly 24% in the top ten. Disease duration under 2 months; hyperthyroidism patients were aged 18 to 65. This clonotype was seen a handful of times. As yet, its antigen is unknown.

Sequenced material: blood. J is TRBJ2-7 and V is TRBV27, with 15 bases that match TRBD2. The receptor comes from a man aged 40-49 years with Graves' hyperthyroidism. This CDR3 is CASSRGLAGGNEQYF. The CDR3 bases are TGTGCCAGCAGTCGCGGACTAGCGGGAGGGAACGAGCAGTACTTC.